The 22 T cell receptor beta chains presented below share a single source sample, sequenced in a study of cytomegalovirus exposure and HLA in healthy donors. 60 Vbeta and 13 Jbeta primers were used in PCR. TCRdb's table, derived via immunoSEQ multiplex PCR, lists solely in-frame clones and lacks some. Altogether tens of thousands of clones are present, 76% being singletons, with the ten largest covering 1.4%. Sequenced: PBMCs. All receptors come from a male donor in good health and CMV-seronegative.

The chain links TRBV28 to TRBJ2-2; D is possibly TRBD1 (5 bases). Germline V gene data show CDR1 as MDHEN and CDR2 as SYDVKM. The CDR3 is 15 residues long. Trimming stripped 5 bases from V and 2 bases from J, with 12 bases between. CDR3 nucleotides: TGTGCCAGCAGTCTGGACACTCAAAACACCGGGGAGCTGTTTTTT. Protein sequence: CASSLDTQNTGELFF.

V gene TRBV5-4 combines with J gene TRBJ1-2; TRBD1 is a possible D gene (6 bases). Germline-derived CDR1 and CDR2 are SGHNT and YYREEE (reference sequence). The CDR3 contains 13 residues. V was shortened by 2 bases and J by 7 bases, with 12 bases between the two germline ends. CDR3 nucleotides: TGTGCCAGCAGCTTCGGCAGGGGCGGTGGCTACACCTTC. It specifies CASSFGRGGGYTF. The whole variable domain, remainder taken from reference TRBV5-4 and TRBJ1-2, is ETGVTQSPTHLIKTRGQQVTLRCSSQSGHNTVSWYQQALGQGPQFIFQYYREEENGRGNFPPRFSGLQFPNYSSELNVNALELDDSALYLCASSFGRGGGYTFGSGTRLTVV.

The CDR3, as DNA: TGTGCCAGCAGCTTAGTTGGGACAGGGAGTAGGTCCTATAATTCACCCCTCCACTTT. Amino acid sequence: CASSLVGTGSRSYNSPLHF. This chain joins TRBV7-2 and TRBJ1-6; 9 bases align to TRBD1. The ends lost 1 base at V and 1 base at J; junction bases unmatched: 8. Germline V lookup: CDR1 SGHTA, CDR2 FQGNSA. This CDR3 comprises 19 residues.

The chain couples TRBV7-9 to TRBJ2-2, with TRBD2 identical over 13 bases. This CDR3 region has 16 residues. Germline V lookup: CDR1 SEHNR, CDR2 FQNEAQ (reference sequence). V lost 5 bases and J lost 4; bases outside the gene matches: 4. The chain's CDR3 is CASSLTSGRATGELFF. CDR3 sequence (DNA): TGTGCCAGCAGCCTAACTAGCGGGAGGGCCACCGGGGAGCTGTTTTTT. The variable domain in full, completed from reference TRBV7-9 and TRBJ2-2, reads DTGVSQNPRHKITKRGQNVTFRCDPISEHNRLYWYRQTLGQGPEFLTYFQNEAQLEKSRLLSDRFSAERPKGSFSTLEIQRTEQGDSAMYLCASSLTSGRATGELFFGEGSRLTVL.

Here the CDR3 reads CASSLMPAGEQFF. CDR3 DNA: TGTGCCAGCAGCTTAATGCCCGCGGGGGAGCAGTTCTTC. This chain connects TRBV7-9 to TRBJ2-1, with D possibly matching TRBD2 (6 bases). Germline assignment: CDR1 SEHNR and CDR2 FQNEAQ (reference sequence). The length of the CDR3 is 13 residues. V lost 2 bases and J 10 bases, leaving 12 bases between the germline ends.

The gene calls are TRBV5-1 and TRBJ2-7, with 8 positions matching TRBD1. The germline CDR1 and CDR2 sequences are SGHRS and YFSETQ. Unmatched junction bases numbered 3, after V lost 0 bases and J lost 7 bases. This CDR3 has 13 residues. As DNA, the CDR3 is TGCGCCAGCAGCTTGGACAGGGGGAGTGAGCAGTACTTC. Translated: CASSLDRGSEQYF.

CDR3 sequence: CASSHSRDPTDTQYF. The CDR3, as DNA: TGCGCCAGCAGCCACTCCCGGGATCCCACAGATACGCAGTATTTT. This chain connects TRBV4-3 to TRBJ2-3, with a weak D call TRBD2 (5 bases). V lost 3 bases to trimming and J lost 2 bases, with 12 bases between them. Germline CDR1 and CDR2: LGHNA and YSLEER. This CDR3 has 15 amino acids.

The V call is TRBV28, the J call TRBJ1-2, with a possible D match to TRBD1 (5 bases). This CDR3 has 15 residues. Germline V gene lookup returns CDR1 MDHEN and CDR2 SYDVKM. The germline V and J ends were trimmed by 5 bases and 3 bases, with 16 bases remaining between them. The CDR3 loop reads CASSVQAVGHYGYTF. Written as DNA, the CDR3 is TGTGCCAGCAGTGTACAGGCAGTTGGGCACTATGGCTACACCTTC.

This sequence joins TRBV5-1 and TRBJ2-1, with D perhaps TRBD1 (5 bases). The CDR3 runs 17 residues. The ends were cut back, 3 bases at V and 0 bases at J, with 16 bases in the middle. Germline V CDR1 and CDR2: SGHRS, YFSETQ. The CDR3 DNA reads TGCGCCAGCAGCTCTACTCCCAGGGTGAGCTCCTACAATGAGCAGTTCTTC. It is translated as CASSSTPRVSSYNEQFF.

The chain carries TRBV7-9 and TRBJ2-1; D call uncertain. V gave up 10 bases and J gave up 2 bases, with 12 bases separating them. The CDR3 sequence is 13 residues long. Germline V gives CDR1 SEHNR, CDR2 FQNEAQ (reference sequence). In nucleotides, the CDR3 is TGTGCCACAAGTCCGGTGGCCTACAATGAGCAGTTCTTC. This gives the protein CATSPVAYNEQFF.

The CDR3 is CASRPQGRPYEQYF. As DNA, the CDR3 is TGTGCCAGCAGACCTCAGGGGCGCCCCTACGAGCAGTACTTC. The V call is TRBV28, the J call TRBJ2-7; D possibly corresponds to TRBD1 (6 bases). V dropped 6 bases and J dropped 2 bases, with 14 bases sitting between them. This CDR3 spans 14 amino acids. The germline V gene has CDR1 MDHEN and CDR2 SYDVKM.

This clone appeared a few times. The CDR3 DNA sequence: TGTGCCATCGGAGCAGGGATTGTGAGCAATCAGCCCCAGCATTTT. This encodes CAIGAGIVSNQPQHF. The V gene is TRBV10-3, the J gene TRBJ1-5; TRBD1 might be the D (5 bases). V was cut by 8 bases and J by 1 base, with 15 bases left in between. This CDR3 is built from 15 residues. Germline values: CDR1 ENHRY, CDR2 SYGVKD.

The chain uses TRBV9 and TRBJ2-3; 14 bases map to TRBD2. This CDR3 has 18 amino acids. V shed 4 bases and J 3 bases; nucleotides not matched to a gene: 10. Germline CDR1 is SGDLS and CDR2 is YYNGEE. CDR3 in DNA: TGTGCCAGCAGCACGGAAGGGACTAGCGGGAGAAGGACAGATACGCAGTATTTT. Translated, it gives CASSTEGTSGRRTDTQYF.

J is TRBJ1-2 and V is TRBV5-4, with D possibly being TRBD1 (5 bases). The V and J ends lost 4 bases and 1 base respectively, with 17 bases between them. The length of the CDR3 is 16 residues. The V gene's germline CDR1 is SGHNT and CDR2 YYREEE (reference sequence). CDR3 residues: CASSPKEGTINYGYTF. DNA of the CDR3: TGTGCCAGCAGCCCGAAAGAAGGGACTATTAACTATGGCTACACCTTC.

This clone was recorded once. The chain combines TRBV5-1 with TRBJ1-4; 7 bases map to TRBD1. The germline V gene encodes CDR1 SGHRS and CDR2 YFSETQ. V was pared by 0 bases and J by 12 bases, with 8 bases of the junction left unmatched. The CDR3 consists of 14 residues. The CDR3 DNA is TGCGCCAGCAGCTTGGCGGCAACAGGGGAAGAACTGTTTTTT. This encodes CASSLAATGEELFF.

This chain joins TRBV10-2 and TRBJ1-2, with D tentatively TRBD1 (6 bases). Germline CDR1 WSHSY, CDR2 SAAADI. V was clipped by 2 bases and J by 4 bases, with 14 bases between them. The length of the CDR3 is 15 residues. This CDR3 reads CASSENPTGAYGYTF. The CDR3 region has the DNA TGCGCCAGCAGTGAGAACCCGACAGGAGCCTATGGCTACACCTTC.

The rearrangement uses TRBV7-9 and TRBJ2-5, with a tentative D call TRBD2 (5 bases). Trimming left V 2 bases short and J 5 bases short, with 12 bases between. Germline V CDR1 and CDR2: SEHNR, FQNEAQ (reference sequence). The CDR3 totals 14 residues. The DNA for the CDR3 is TGTGCCAGCAGCTTAATAGCACTAGAGGAGACCCAGTACTTC. Amino acid sequence: CASSLIALEETQYF. Filled out from reference TRBV7-9 and TRBJ2-5, the complete variable domain reads DTGVSQNPRHKITKRGQNVTFRCDPISEHNRLYWYRQTLGQGPEFLTYFQNEAQLEKSRLLSDRFSAERPKGSFSTLEIQRTEQGDSAMYLCASSLIALEETQYFGPGTRLLVL.

This clone was detected only a few times. V and J are TRBV6-6 and TRBJ2-7; TRBD2 agrees at 16 bases. The germline V gene encodes CDR1 MNHNY and CDR2 SVGAGI (reference sequence). The CDR3 length is 16 residues. V was pared by 4 bases and J by 4 bases, with 4 bases of the junction left unmatched. For the CDR3, the DNA is TGTGCCAGCAGTTGGGGGACTAGCGGGAGGGTTTACGAGCAGTACTTC. This translates into CASSWGTSGRVYEQYF.

The gene calls are TRBV6-4 and TRBJ1-5; tentatively, D is TRBD1 (5 bases). From germline, CDR1 is MRHNA and CDR2 SNTAGT. The CDR3 runs to 13 residues. V dropped 5 bases and J dropped 4 bases, with 9 bases sitting between them. CDR3 in DNA: TGTGCCAGCAGTCTACAGGCTAATCAGCCCCAGCATTTT. It translates to CASSLQANQPQHF.

The chain is built from TRBV6-5 and TRBJ1-5; D not resolved. Trimming left V 0 bases short and J 6 bases short, with 9 bases between. The germline gives CDR1 MNHEY, CDR2 SVGAGI. The CDR3 sequence is 14 residues long. This chain's CDR3 is CASSYSRGSQPQHF. Here the CDR3 DNA reads TGTGCCAGCAGTTACTCGCGGGGATCTCAGCCCCAGCATTTT.

The sample holds a few counts of this clone. The rearrangement joins TRBV7-9 to TRBJ2-5; weak D call: TRBD2 (7 bases). The CDR3 is 13 amino acids. V lost 4 bases, J lost 4 bases, and 10 bases lay in between. Germline CDR1 SEHNR, CDR2 FQNEAQ (reference sequence). The CDR3 reads CASSSGGRETQYF. The CDR3 DNA reads as TGTGCCAGCAGCTCCGGGGGGCGAGAGACCCAGTACTTC.

This chain joins TRBV6-1 and TRBJ1-2, with TRBD1 matching over 8 bases. The CDR3 has 11 residues. CDR1 MNHNS and CDR2 SASEGT come from the germline V gene. Trimming removed 10 bases from V and 8 bases from J; junction bases left unmatched: 6. CDR3 nucleotide sequence: TGTGCCATGACAGGGGCTGAGGGCTACACCTTC. Translating gives CAMTGAEGYTF.